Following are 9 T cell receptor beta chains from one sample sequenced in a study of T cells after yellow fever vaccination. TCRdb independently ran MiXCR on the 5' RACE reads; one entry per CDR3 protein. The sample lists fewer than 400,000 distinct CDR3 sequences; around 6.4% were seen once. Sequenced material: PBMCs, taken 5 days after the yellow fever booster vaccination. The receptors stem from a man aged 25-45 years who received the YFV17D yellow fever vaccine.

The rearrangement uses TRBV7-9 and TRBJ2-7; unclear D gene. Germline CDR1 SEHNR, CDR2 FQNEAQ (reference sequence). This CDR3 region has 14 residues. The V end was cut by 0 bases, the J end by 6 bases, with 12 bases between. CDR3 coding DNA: TGTGCCAGCAGCTTAGCGCGAGGCTCTCTCGAGCAGTACTTC. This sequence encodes CASSLARGSLEQYF.

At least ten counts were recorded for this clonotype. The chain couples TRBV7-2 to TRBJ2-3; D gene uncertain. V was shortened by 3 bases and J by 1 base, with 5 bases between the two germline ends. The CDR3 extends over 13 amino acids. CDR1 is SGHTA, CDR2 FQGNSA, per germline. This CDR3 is CASSFVRTDTQYF. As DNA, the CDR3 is TGTGCCAGCAGCTTTGTGCGCACAGATACGCAGTATTTT.

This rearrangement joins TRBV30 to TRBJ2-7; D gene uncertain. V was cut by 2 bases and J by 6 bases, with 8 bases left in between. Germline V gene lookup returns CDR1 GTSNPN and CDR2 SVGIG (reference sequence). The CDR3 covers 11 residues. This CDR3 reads CAWSSQSEQYF. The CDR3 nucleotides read TGTGCCTGGAGTTCCCAAAGCGAGCAGTACTTC. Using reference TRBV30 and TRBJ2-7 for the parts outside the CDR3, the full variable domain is SQTIHQWPATLVQPVGSPLSLECTVEGTSNPNLYWYRQAAGRGLQLLFYSVGIGQISSEVPQNLSASRPQDRQFILSSKKLLLSDSGFYLCAWSSQSEQYFGPGTRLTVT.

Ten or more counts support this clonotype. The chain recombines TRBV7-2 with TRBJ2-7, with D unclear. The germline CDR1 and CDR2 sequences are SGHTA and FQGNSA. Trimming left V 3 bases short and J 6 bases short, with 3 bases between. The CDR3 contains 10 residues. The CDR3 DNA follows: TGTGCCAGCAGCTTGCTCGAGCAGTACTTC. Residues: CASSLLEQYF.

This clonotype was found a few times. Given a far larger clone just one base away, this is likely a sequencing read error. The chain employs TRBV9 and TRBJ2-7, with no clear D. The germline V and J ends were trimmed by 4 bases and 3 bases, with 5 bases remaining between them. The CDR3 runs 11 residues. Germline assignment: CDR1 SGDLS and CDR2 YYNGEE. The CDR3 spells CASSPCYEQYF. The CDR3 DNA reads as TGTGCCAGCAGCCCCTGCTACGAGCAGTACTTC.

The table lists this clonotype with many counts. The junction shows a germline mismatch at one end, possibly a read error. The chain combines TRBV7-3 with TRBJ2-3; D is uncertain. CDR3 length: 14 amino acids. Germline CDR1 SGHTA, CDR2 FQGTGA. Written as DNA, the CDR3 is TGTGCCAGCAGTTTAACGGGTGGCACAGATACGCAGTATTTT. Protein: CASSLTGGTDTQYF.

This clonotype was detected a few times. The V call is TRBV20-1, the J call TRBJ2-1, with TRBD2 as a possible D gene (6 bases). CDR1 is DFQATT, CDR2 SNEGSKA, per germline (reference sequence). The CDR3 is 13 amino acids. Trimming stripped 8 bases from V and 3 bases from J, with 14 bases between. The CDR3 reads CSTSGGLYNEQFF. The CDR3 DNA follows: TGCAGTACTTCCGGGGGACTCTACAATGAGCAGTTCTTC.

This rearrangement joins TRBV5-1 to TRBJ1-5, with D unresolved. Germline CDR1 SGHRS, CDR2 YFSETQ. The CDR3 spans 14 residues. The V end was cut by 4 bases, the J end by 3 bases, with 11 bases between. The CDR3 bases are TGCGCCAGCAGCCCCGGACTTCCCAATCAGCCCCAGCATTTT. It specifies CASSPGLPNQPQHF.

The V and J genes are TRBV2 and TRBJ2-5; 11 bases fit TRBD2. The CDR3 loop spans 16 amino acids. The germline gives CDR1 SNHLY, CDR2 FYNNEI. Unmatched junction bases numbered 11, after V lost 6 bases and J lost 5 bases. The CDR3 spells CASSFQRLAGRETQYF. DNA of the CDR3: TGTGCCAGCAGCTTTCAAAGACTAGCGGGAAGGGAGACCCAGTACTTC.